These 2 T cell receptor beta chains were all obtained from the same sample, sequenced in a study of blood T cell repertoires in COVID-19. Data came from immunoSEQ multiplex PCR; TCRdb stores just in-frame clones and leaves some out. The sample yields around 60,000 clones, around 77% seen once. The material sequenced was peripheral blood. The receptors derive from a man at least 80 years old with active or convalescent COVID-19.

The genes are TRBV6-5 and TRBJ2-2; the match to TRBD1 covers 7 bases. Per germline, CDR1 MNHEY and CDR2 SVGAGI. CDR3 size: 15 residues. The trim removed 0 bases at V and 6 bases at J, leaving 4 bases unmatched. The CDR3 protein is CASSYSGDRPGELFF. The CDR3, as DNA: TGTGCCAGCAGTTACTCCGGGGACAGACCCGGGGAGCTGTTTTTT.

The chain is built from TRBV6-4 and TRBJ2-1, with 8 bases that match TRBD2. V trimming: 0 bases; J trimming: 4 bases; junction bases outside the gene matches: 5. Germline CDR1 reads MRHNA; CDR2 reads SNTAGT. CDR3 length equals 16 residues. CDR3 bases: TGTGCCAGCAGTGACTCTGCTAGCGGGTATTACAATGAGCAGTTCTTC. Its translation is CASSDSASGYYNEQFF.